This T cell receptor (beta chain) was obtained from a study of regulatory T cells in long-lasting Graves disease (dated by TCRdb to the early 2020s). Regarding the complete study: In the newly diagnosed Graves' disease group, patients had been taking antithyroid drugs for less than 3 months. Peripheral blood TCR sequencing and RNA sequencing compared persistent Graves' disease patients with newly diagnosed Graves' disease patients. The study took place in China and was registered as a clinical trial. A total of 33 samples underwent TCR sequencing, from about 13 patients with persistent Graves' disease and 20 or so patients with newly diagnosed Graves' disease.

Concerning this clonotype itself: Its specific antigen is unknown. Nothing much larger sits one base from this clone, and base qualities are not available.

Trimming takes 0 bases off V and 2 bases off J; junction bases not matched to a gene: 2. From a lookup of the germline V gene, CDR1 and CDR2 are SGHDT and YYEEEE. Measured from the cysteine to the phenylalanine, the CDR3 is 16 residues long. Of the read, only the CDR3 DNA is kept; its 48 bases are in frame from base 1. Study-wide findings and limitations: Only peripheral blood was studied, because thyroid tissue, the primary lesion, was inaccessible. Only the TCR beta chain was sequenced and analyzed. Preferential use of TRBV28, TRBJ1-2 and TRBJ2-5 was observed in persistent disease, whereas TRBV20-1 and TRBJ2-1 were favored in newly diagnosed disease. A larger number of public clonotypes was shared among persistent patients (about 2,700) than among newly diagnosed patients (roughly 1,000). Lower TCR Shannon entropy and fewer highly expanded clones were observed in persistent Graves' disease patients than in newly diagnosed patients, which suggested clonal expansion. The authors acknowledged the small sample size as a limitation that may reduce accuracy.

The sample's time point label, decoded: newly diagnosed GD, antithyroid drugs for less than 3 months. For both TCR sequencing and RNA sequencing, RNA was extracted from PBMCs in TRIzol. Graves' disease was diagnosed according to American Thyroid Association guidelines. Recruitment of patients was carried out at an endocrinology department in Xi'an, China. Each patient gave around 9 milliliters of peripheral blood, collected in an EDTA anticoagulant tube. PBMCs were isolated by Ficoll Paque Plus density gradient separation without further T cell sorting. An Agilent 2100 Bioanalyzer and agarose gel were used to assess RNA quality, and a NanoDrop 2000 was used to measure RNA concentration. The library was produced with multiplex PCR. TCRdb lists the instrument as Illumina HiSeq 4000. To build TCR beta libraries, CDR3 regions were amplified by Arm-PCR using iRepertoire HTBI primers. Gel purification was performed on PCR products prior to sequencing. Processing in the source paper ran as follows. Gene usage analysis of CDR3 amino acid clonotypes used the roughly 60 TRBV and more than 13 TRBJ segments found across samples. COPE and FqMerger were used to merge filtered high-quality paired reads into contigs. BLAST was used to align contigs to IMGT TRBV, TRBD and TRBJ reference genes, and CDR3 was defined according to IMGT. Any clonotype with a frequency above 0.1% was counted as a highly expanded clone. Shannon entropy served as the measure of repertoire diversity, while the Gini coefficient captured V-J evenness. A clonotype was considered public if more than one individual shared it. The raw public data were reprocessed by TCRdb itself: fastp quality trimming at Q25, MiXCR clonotype calling, in-frame beta chains only. Rows with one shared CDR3 protein collapse into an entry with the most common genes and DNA. TCRdb's processing, not the authors', yielded these V and J calls. Recorded for this sample are hundreds of thousands of distinct CDR3 sequences; 9.5% to 15% of them occurred a single time. The top ten clones comprise 7.5% to 9% of the sample.

This sample also belongs to another study, concerning T cells in Graves' hyperthyroidism and ophthalmopathy. The second study reports: Stable Graves' hyperthyroidism was defined as the absence of progression to ophthalmopathy over 18 months of follow-up. Hyperthyroidism patients were newly diagnosed, had a disease duration of under 2 months, and were aged 18 to 65 years. Any patient with an uncontrolled infection, another autoimmune disease, pregnancy or lactation was excluded. Diagnoses were established on the basis of clinical symptoms, serum thyroxine and TRAb, thyroid ultrasound, and orbital computed tomography. The first round of RT-PCR for the TCR CDR3 was performed with the HTBI primer set and the Qiagen OneStep RT-PCR kit. Blood samples also contained most of the expanded thyroid clonotypes (frequency above 0.001), which suggests that blood repertoires may reflect thyroid immune responses. Ophthalmopathy was separated from stable hyperthyroidism by a 13 V-J signature model, with 87.88% sensitivity and 81% to 82% specificity obtained in cross-validation and 80%/75% obtained in testing. In validation, the model predicted progression to ophthalmopathy with roughly 66% sensitivity and 72% to 85% specificity, a median of approximately 6.5 months before onset. TCR V-J signatures able to tell the groups apart were searched for in a discovery cohort of 90 to 100 patients, of whom 43 had Graves' ophthalmopathy and 55 to 65 had stable Graves' hyperthyroidism. Prospective prediction of ophthalmopathy was tested in an independent validation cohort of 18 to 20 hyperthyroidism patients and some 17 patients who later progressed to ophthalmopathy. The 75 to 100 discovery patients were randomly split 7:3 into training and test sets. The study also compared thyroid tissue and blood T-cell repertoires from roughly six Graves' hyperthyroidism patients. After blood sampling, hyperthyroidism patients were treated with methimazole at a starting dose of 30 mg daily, and ophthalmopathy patients were treated with high-dose intravenous methylprednisolone. Libraries were constructed in a second round of multiplex PCR, after which size selection and purification were performed. Libraries were sequenced paired-end with 100 bp reads on an Illumina HiSeq2000. SOAPnuke was used to process the raw data, throwing out any read that contained adapters or uncalled bases, had a mean Phred below 15, or lacked an exact constant-primer or identifier match. High-quality paired reads were merged with COPE v1.2.5, and unique nucleotide sequences were defined as clonotypes. MiTCR v1.1 was used to align the clonotypes against IMGT TRBV, TRBD and TRBJ reference segments. The analysis included only V-J combinations with a frequency above 0.0001, which together covered over 98% of the repertoires. A TCS score was defined as the ratio of F50 (clonal expansion) to E x V (chaos), with BLOSUM62-based TCRdist applied between CDR3 peptides within each V-J. Welch's t-statistics and random forest reduced 450 to 600 V-J features to under 15, which were used in a naive Bayes classifier (R e1071). Sample size was not statistically predetermined, and investigators were not blinded to group allocation. According to the paper, TCR Vbeta CDR3 sequencing was carried out on 120 to 150 peripheral blood samples, which came from more than 40 ophthalmopathy, under 85 hyperthyroidism and about 17 progressor patients.

The TCR was taken from a woman in her twenties or thirties with Graves disease. Donor details come from another sample of the same person, matched by shared clones. Sequenced here: peripheral blood mononuclear cells (PBMCs), sampled at new diagnosis, from a patient treated with antithyroid drugs. Recombination connected TRBV5-6 to TRBJ2-2; TRBD2 fits 9 bases in the junction. For the CDR3, the sequence is CASSLVSGRNTGELFF. DNA sequence: TGTGCCAGCAGCTTGGTTAGCGGGAGAAACACCGGGGAGCTGTTTTTT.